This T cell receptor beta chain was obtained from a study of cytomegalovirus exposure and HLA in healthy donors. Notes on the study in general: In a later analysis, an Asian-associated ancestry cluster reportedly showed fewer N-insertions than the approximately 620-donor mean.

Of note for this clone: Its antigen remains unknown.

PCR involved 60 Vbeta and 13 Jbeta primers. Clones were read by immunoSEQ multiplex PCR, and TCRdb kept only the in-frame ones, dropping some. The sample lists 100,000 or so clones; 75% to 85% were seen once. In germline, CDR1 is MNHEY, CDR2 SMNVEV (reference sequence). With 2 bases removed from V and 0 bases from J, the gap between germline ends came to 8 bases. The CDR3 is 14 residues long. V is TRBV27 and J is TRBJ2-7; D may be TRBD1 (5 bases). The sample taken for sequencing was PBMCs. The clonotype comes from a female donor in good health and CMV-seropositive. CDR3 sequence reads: CASSLRQSSYEQYF. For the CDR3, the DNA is TGTGCCAGCAGTTTACGACAGTCCTCCTACGAGCAGTACTTC.